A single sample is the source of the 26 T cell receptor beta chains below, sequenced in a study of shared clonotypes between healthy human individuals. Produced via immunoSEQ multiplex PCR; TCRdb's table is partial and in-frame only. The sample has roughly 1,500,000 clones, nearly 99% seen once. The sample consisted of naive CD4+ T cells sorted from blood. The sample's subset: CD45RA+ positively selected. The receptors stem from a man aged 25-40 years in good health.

CDR3 DNA sequence: TGTGCCAGCCGCCTTAGTGGGAGCTCCTACAATGAGCAGTTCTTC. This encodes CASRLSGSSYNEQFF. The chain recombines TRBV5-4 with TRBJ2-1; TRBD2 is a possible D gene (5 bases). This CDR3 is built from 15 residues. The V end lost 7 bases, the J end lost 0 bases, and 14 bases lay between the germline ends. CDR1 is SGHNT, CDR2 YYREEE, per germline (reference sequence).

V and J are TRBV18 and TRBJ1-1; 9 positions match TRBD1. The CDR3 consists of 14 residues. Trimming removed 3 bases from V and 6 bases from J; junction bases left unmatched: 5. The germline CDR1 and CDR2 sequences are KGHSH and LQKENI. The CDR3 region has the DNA TGTGCCAGCTCACCGGGGACAGGGAGGCCTGAAGCTTTCTTT. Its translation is CASSPGTGRPEAFF.

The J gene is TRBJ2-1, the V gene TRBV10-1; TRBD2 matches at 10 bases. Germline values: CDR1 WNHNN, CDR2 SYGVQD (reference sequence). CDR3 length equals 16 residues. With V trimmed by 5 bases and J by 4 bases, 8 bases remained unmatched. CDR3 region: CASSSSGTSEYNEQFF. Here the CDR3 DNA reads TGCGCCAGCAGTTCATCCGGGACTAGCGAATACAATGAGCAGTTCTTC.

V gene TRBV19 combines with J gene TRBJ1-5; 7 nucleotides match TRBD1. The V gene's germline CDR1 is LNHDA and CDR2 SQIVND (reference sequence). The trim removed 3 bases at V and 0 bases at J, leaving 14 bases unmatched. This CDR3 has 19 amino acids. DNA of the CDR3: TGTGCCAGTAGTATGAGTTTTTGGGACAGAGAATATAGCAATCAGCCCCAGCATTTT. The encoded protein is CASSMSFWDREYSNQPQHF.

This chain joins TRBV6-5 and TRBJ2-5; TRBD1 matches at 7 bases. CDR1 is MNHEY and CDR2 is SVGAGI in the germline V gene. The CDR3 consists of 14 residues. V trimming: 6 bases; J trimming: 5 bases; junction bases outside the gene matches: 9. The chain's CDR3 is CASRDLGGDETQYF. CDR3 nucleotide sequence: TGTGCCAGCAGGGATTTAGGGGGCGATGAGACCCAGTACTTC.

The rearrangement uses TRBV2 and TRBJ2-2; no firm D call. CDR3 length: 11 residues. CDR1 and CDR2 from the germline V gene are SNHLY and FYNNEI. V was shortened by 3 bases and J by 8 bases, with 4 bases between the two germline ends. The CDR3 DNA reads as TGTGCCAGCAGTGATTTTGGGGAGCTGTTTTTT. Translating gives CASSDFGELFF.

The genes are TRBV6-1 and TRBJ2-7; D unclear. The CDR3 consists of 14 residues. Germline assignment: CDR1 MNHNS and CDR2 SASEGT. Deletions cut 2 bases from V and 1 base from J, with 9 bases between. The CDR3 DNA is TGTGCCAGCAGTGAACAAGTCAGTTCCTACGAGCAGTACTTC. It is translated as CASSEQVSSYEQYF.

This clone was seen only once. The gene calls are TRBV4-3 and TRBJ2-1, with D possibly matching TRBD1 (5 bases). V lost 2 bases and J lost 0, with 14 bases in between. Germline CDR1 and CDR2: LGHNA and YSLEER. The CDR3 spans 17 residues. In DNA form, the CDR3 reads TGCGCCAGCAGCCAACACAGGCCGGGTAGCTCCTACAATGAGCAGTTCTTC. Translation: CASSQHRPGSSYNEQFF.

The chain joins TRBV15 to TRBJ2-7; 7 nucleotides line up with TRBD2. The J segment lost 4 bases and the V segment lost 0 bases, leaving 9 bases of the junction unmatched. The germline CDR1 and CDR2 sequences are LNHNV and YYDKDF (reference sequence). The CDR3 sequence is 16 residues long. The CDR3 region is CATSRDYGGILYEQYF. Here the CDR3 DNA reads TGTGCCACCAGCAGAGATTACGGGGGGATTTTATACGAGCAGTACTTC. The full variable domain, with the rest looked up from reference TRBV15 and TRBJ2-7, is DAMVIQNPRYQVTQFGKPVTLSCSQTLNHNVMYWYQQKSSQAPKLLFHYYDKDFNNEADTPDNFQSRRPNTSFCFLDIRSPGLGDTAMYLCATSRDYGGILYEQYFGPGTRLTVT.

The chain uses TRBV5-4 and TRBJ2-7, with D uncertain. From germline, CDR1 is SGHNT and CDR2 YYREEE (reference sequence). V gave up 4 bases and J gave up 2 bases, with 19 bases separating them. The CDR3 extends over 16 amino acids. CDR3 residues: CASSPELQRWPYEQYF. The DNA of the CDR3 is TGTGCCAGCAGCCCGGAACTACAACGGTGGCCCTACGAGCAGTACTTC. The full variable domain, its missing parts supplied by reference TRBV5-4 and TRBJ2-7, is ETGVTQSPTHLIKTRGQQVTLRCSSQSGHNTVSWYQQALGQGPQFIFQYYREEENGRGNFPPRFSGLQFPNYSSELNVNALELDDSALYLCASSPELQRWPYEQYFGPGTRLTVT.

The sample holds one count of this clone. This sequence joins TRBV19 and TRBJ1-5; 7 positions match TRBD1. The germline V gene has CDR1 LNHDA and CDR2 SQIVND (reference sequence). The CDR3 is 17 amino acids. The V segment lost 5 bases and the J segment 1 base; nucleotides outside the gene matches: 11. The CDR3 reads CASSWGQWTGSNQPQHF. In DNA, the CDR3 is TGTGCCAGTAGTTGGGGACAGTGGACAGGCAGCAATCAGCCCCAGCATTTT.

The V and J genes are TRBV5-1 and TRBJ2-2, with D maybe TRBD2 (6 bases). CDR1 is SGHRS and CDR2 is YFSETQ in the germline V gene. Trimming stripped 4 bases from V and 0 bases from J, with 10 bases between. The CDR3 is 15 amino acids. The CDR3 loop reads CASSHGRTNTGELFF. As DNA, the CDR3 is TGCGCCAGCAGCCATGGGAGGACGAACACCGGGGAGCTGTTTTTT.

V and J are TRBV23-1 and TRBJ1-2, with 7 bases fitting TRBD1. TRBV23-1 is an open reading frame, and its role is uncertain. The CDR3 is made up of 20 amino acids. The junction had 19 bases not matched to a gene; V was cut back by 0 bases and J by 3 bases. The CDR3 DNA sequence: TGCGCCAGCAGTCAATCCCGAACCTCCCGACAGGGTATATCCGACTATGGCTACACCTTC. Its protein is CASSQSRTSRQGISDYGYTF.

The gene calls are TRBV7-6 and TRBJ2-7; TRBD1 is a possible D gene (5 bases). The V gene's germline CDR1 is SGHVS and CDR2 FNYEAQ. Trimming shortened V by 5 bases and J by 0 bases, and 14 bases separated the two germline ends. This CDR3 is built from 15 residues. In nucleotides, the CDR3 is TGTGCCAGCAGCACCGACAGCTCAAGCTCCTACGAGCAGTACTTC. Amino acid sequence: CASSTDSSSSYEQYF.

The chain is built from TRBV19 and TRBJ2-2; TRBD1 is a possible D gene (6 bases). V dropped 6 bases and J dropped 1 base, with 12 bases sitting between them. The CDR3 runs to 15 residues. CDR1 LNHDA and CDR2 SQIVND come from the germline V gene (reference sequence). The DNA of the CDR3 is TGTGCCAGTAGGCCCGGACAGAGGAACACCGGGGAGCTGTTTTTT. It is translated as CASRPGQRNTGELFF.

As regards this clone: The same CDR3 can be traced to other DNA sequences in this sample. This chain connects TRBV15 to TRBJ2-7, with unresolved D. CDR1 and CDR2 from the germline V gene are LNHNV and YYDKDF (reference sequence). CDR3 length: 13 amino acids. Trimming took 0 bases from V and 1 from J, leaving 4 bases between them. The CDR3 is CATSRDLSYEQYF. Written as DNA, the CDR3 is TGTGCCACCAGCAGAGATCTGTCCTACGAGCAGTACTTC.

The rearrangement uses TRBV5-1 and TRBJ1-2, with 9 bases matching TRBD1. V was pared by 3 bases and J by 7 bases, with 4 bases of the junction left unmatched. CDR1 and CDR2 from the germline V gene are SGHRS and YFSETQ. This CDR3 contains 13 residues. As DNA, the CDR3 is TGCGCCAGCAGCTCGGACAGGGGAGGTGGCTACACCTTC. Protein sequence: CASSSDRGGGYTF. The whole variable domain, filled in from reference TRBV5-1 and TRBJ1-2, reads KAGVTQTPRYLIKTRGQQVTLSCSPISGHRSVSWYQQTPGQGLQFLFEYFSETQRNKGNFPGRFSGRQFSNSRSEMNVSTLELGDSALYLCASSSDRGGGYTFGSGTRLTVV.

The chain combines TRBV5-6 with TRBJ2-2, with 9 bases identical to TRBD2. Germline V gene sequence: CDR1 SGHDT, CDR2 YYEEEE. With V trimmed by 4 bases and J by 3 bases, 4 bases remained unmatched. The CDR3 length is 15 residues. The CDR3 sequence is CASSDIAGDTGELFF. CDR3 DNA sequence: TGTGCCAGCAGCGATATAGCGGGAGACACCGGGGAGCTGTTTTTT.

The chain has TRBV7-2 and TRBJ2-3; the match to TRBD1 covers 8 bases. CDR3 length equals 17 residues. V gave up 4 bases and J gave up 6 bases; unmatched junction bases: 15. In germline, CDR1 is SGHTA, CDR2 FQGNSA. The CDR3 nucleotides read TGTGCCAGCAGCTGGGGGGTAATGAGCCGGGACAGGGATACGCAGTATTTT. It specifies CASSWGVMSRDRDTQYF.

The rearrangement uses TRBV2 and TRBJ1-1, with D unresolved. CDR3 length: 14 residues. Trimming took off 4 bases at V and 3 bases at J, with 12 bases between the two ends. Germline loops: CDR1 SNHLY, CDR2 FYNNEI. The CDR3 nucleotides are TGTGCCAGCAGTGCCCTCTCTCGGGACACTGAAGCTTTCTTT. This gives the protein CASSALSRDTEAFF.

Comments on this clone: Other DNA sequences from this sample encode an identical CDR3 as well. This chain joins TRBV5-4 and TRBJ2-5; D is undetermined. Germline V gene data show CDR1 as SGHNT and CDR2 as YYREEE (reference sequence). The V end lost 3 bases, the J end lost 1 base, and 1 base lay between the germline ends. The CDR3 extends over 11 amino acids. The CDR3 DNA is TGTGCCAGCAGCTCCCAAGAGACCCAGTACTTC. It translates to CASSSQETQYF. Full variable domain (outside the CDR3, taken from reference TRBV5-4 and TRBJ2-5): ETGVTQSPTHLIKTRGQQVTLRCSSQSGHNTVSWYQQALGQGPQFIFQYYREEENGRGNFPPRFSGLQFPNYSSELNVNALELDDSALYLCASSSQETQYFGPGTRLLVL.

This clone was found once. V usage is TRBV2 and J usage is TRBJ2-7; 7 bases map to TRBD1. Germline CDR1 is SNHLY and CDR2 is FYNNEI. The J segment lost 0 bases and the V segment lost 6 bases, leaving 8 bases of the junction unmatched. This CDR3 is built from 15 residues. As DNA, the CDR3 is TGTGCCAGCAGACCCGACAGGGCGAGCTCCTACGAGCAGTACTTC. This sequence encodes CASRPDRASSYEQYF. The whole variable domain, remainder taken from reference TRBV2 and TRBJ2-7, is EPEVTQTPSHQVTQMGQEVILRCVPISNHLYFYWYRQILGQKVEFLVSFYNNEISEKSEIFDDQFSVERPDGSNFTLKIRSTKLEDSAMYFCASRPDRASSYEQYFGPGTRLTVT.

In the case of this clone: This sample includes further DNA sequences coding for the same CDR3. This chain's CDR3 is CASSLAGTVNYGYTF. The CDR3 nucleotides read TGCGCCAGCAGCCTAGCCGGGACCGTAAACTATGGCTACACCTTC. The V call is TRBV5-1, the J call TRBJ1-2; the D gene is possibly TRBD1 (5 bases). The CDR3 spans 15 residues. Trimming took off 4 bases at V and 2 bases at J, with 15 bases between the two ends. In germline, CDR1 is SGHRS, CDR2 YFSETQ.

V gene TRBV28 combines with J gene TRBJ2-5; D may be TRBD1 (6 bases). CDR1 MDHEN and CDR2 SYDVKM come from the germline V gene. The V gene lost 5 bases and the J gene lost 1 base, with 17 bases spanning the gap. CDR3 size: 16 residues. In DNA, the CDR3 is TGTGCCAGCAGTCTCTCACTCCGGACAGCCCAAGAGACCCAGTACTTC. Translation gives CASSLSLRTAQETQYF.

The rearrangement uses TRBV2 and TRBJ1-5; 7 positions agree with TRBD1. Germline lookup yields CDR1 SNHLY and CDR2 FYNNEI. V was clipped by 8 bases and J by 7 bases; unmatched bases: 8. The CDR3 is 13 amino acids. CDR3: CASQDRMYQPQHF. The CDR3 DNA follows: TGTGCCAGCCAGGACAGGATGTACCAGCCCCAGCATTTT.

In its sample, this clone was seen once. In nucleotides, the CDR3 is TGCGCCAGCAGCTTCGGAAGCGGGAGAGTAGACTACAATGAGCAGTTCTTC. It encodes CASSFGSGRVDYNEQFF. This chain uses TRBV5-1 with TRBJ2-1, with 8 bases matching TRBD2. The trim removed 2 bases at V and 3 bases at J, leaving 10 bases unmatched. This CDR3 spans 17 amino acids. From germline, CDR1 is SGHRS and CDR2 YFSETQ.